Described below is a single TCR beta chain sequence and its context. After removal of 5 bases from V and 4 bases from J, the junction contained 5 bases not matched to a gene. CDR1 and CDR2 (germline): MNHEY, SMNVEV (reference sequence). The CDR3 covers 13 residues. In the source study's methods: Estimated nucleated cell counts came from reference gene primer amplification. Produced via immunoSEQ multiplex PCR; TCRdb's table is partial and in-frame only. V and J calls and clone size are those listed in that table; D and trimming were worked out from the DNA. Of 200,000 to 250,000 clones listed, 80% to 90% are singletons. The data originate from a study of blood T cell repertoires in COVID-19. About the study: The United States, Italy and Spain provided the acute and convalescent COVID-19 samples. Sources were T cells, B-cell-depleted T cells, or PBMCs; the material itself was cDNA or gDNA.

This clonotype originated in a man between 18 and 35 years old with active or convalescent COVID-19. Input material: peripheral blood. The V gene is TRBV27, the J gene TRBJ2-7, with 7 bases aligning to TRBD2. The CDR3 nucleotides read TGTGCCAGCAGTCTAGGAGCGGGATACGAGCAGTACTTC. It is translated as CASSLGAGYEQYF.